The sequence of this T cell receptor (beta chain) was determined in a study of Ad26.COV2.S vaccination and SARS-CoV-2 variants. Study in general: The Ad26.COV2.S arm of the COV1001 trial was where the donor was placed. General study results and limits: With respect to non-spike TCR breadth, vaccine and placebo recipients were similar.

Notes on this clone: Antigen specificity is unknown.

This sample's treatment: 15 to 20 received Ad26.COV2.S at low or high dose, single or two shots; roughly five received placebo; per-sample allocation not given. Day 63 after the first injection of vaccine or placebo was the sampling time. An Ad26 vector carrying the Wuhan-strain SARS-CoV-2 spike served as the vaccine. The repertoire was sequenced with immunoSEQ multiplex PCR; TCRdb's copy has only in-frame clones and lacks some. Of around 300,000 clones listed, around 89% are singletons. The V end lost 5 bases, the J end lost 4 bases, and 14 bases lay between the germline ends. CDR3 length: 15 residues. Germline V lookup: CDR1 MNHNS, CDR2 SASEGT.

This chain links TRBV6-1 with TRBJ2-2; no reliable D call. This receptor was obtained from a person between 18 and 65 years old who received the Ad26.COV2.S COVID-19 vaccine or a placebo. The specimen was peripheral blood, collected in a trial of Ad26.COV2.S vaccine versus placebo. The CDR3 here is CASSLGSWGTGELFF. The DNA for the CDR3 is TGTGCCAGCAGTTTAGGTAGCTGGGGCACCGGGGAGCTGTTTTTT.